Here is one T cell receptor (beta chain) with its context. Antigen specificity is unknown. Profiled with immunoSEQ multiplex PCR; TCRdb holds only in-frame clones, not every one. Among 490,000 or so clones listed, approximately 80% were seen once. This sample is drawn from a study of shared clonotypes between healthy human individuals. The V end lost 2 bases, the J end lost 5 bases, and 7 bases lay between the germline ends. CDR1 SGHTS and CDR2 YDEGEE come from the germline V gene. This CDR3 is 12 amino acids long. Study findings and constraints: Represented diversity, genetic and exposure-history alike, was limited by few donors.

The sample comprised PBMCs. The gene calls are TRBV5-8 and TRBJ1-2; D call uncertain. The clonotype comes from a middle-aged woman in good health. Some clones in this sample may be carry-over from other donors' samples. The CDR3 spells CASSFRQYGYTF. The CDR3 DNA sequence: TGTGCCAGCAGCTTCAGGCAGTATGGCTACACCTTC.